This T cell receptor (beta chain) came from a study of control samples from healthy donors and cancer patients. Sequencing used immunoSEQ multiplex PCR; TCRdb keeps in-frame clones, though not all of them. In the table there are roughly 100,000 clones, around 90% of which are singletons. V shed 3 bases, J shed 2 bases, and the junction held 10 bases outside the gene matches. From germline, CDR1 is LGHDT and CDR2 YNNKEL (reference sequence). The CDR3 has 16 amino acids. Sequencing was done on a sample of blood. The source is a man aged 25 to 40 in good health. The chain employs TRBV3-1 (or the pseudogene TRBV3-2) and TRBJ2-7, with TRBD2 identical over 7 bases. This chain's CDR3 is CASSQSLWREPYEQYF. The CDR3 DNA reads as TGTGCCAGCAGCCAGTCCCTCTGGCGGGAGCCCTACGAGCAGTACTTC.